This T cell receptor (beta chain) was documented in a study of cytomegalovirus exposure and HLA in healthy donors. Germline values: CDR1 LNHNV, CDR2 YYDKDF (reference sequence). The V gene lost 5 bases and the J gene lost 2 bases, with 12 bases spanning the gap. The CDR3 extends over 14 amino acids. The PCR employed 60 Vbeta primers together with 13 Jbeta primers. Sequenced by immunoSEQ multiplex PCR; TCRdb stores in-frame clones only, minus some. The sample contains around 170,000 clones, around 77% of which appear only once. A note on this clone: Antigen specificity is unknown.

Study results and caveats: One later analysis reportedly identified an Asian-associated ancestry cluster that showed fewer N-insertions than the 666-donor mean. In all likelihood, a cluster of highly shared sequence variants was a sequencing artifact. Looking again later, the authors saw that most CMV-associated TCR beta chains seemed HLA-restricted.

This receptor was identified in a woman aged 50 to 65 in good health and CMV-seropositive. V and J are TRBV15 and TRBJ1-1; D is unresolved. What was sequenced was PBMCs. The CDR3 region has the DNA TGTGCCACCAGCCGATCTGACATAAACACTGAAGCTTTCTTT. This translates into CATSRSDINTEAFF.